Only a few counts were recorded for the clone carrying this TCR beta chain. V gave up 5 bases and J gave up 9 bases, with 17 bases separating them. The CDR3 is 14 amino acids. Specified time point: patch test 1, 2 weeks after DPC sensitization. Treatment specified: therapeutic diphenylcyclopropenone sensitization with weekly scalp DPC. Blood collection took place prior to placing each patch test. The library tagged individual cDNA molecules with unique molecular identifiers. TCRdb re-derived calls from the RACE reads in MiXCR, one entry per CDR3 protein. In the table there are about 74,000 distinct CDR3 sequences, approximately 32% of which are singletons. These data belong to a study of human T cells and chemical hapten exposure.

Here the sequenced sample was whole blood, taken in connection with sensitization to the hapten diphenylcyclopropenone (DPC). This TCR was sampled from a man aged 35-49 years with alopecia areata. Some clones in this sample may be carry-over from other donors' samples. The rearrangement links TRBV12-3 or TRBV12-4 to TRBJ1-5; D unclear. The CDR3 sequence is CASSPPGNTSPQHF. The CDR3 DNA sequence: TGTGCCAGCAGTCCTCCGGGCAACACATCGCCCCAGCATTTT.